A selection of T cell receptor beta chains follows, all from one sample in a study of OX40 agonist ivuxolimab in advanced cancers. Only in-frame clones appear in the TCRdb table, and some are missing; sequencing was by immunoSEQ multiplex PCR. The sample has tens of thousands of clones, more than 75% seen once; the top ten hold about 4%. The sample here was CD4+ or CD8+ T cells sorted from blood, taken in a trial of the OX40 agonist ivuxolimab. Receptors originate from an adult with an advanced solid tumor such as melanoma, head and neck, liver or kidney cancer. Both conserved end residues are part of each CDR3. The order of the fields is J gene, CDR3 length, V gene, clone size, D gene, CDR3 DNA, CDR3 protein. D genes are given only for firm matches. Clone size is stated in some rows and not others, as once, few, many or a class when expanded.

j_gene: TRBJ2-5
len: 14
v_gene: TRBV5-6
abundance: NA
d_gene: TRBD1
CDR3nt: TGTGCCAGCAGTCCGACAGGGGTAAGGGAGACCCAGTACTTC
CDR3aa: CASSPTGVRETQYF

j_gene: TRBJ2-3
len: 12
v_gene: TRBV7-2
abundance: NA
d_gene: NA
CDR3nt: TGTGCCAGCAGCTTTTCATCAGATACGCAGTATTTT
CDR3aa: CASSFSSDTQYF

j_gene: TRBJ1-6
len: 14
v_gene: TRBV6-6
abundance: NA
d_gene: NA
CDR3nt: TGTGCCAGCAGTTACCGAGGCGGAGATGCGCCCCTCCACTTT
CDR3aa: CASSYRGGDAPLHF

j_gene: TRBJ1-6
len: 14
v_gene: TRBV5-1
abundance: NA
d_gene: TRBD1
CDR3nt: TGCGCCAGCAGCTGGGGACAGATGAATTCACCCCTCCACTTT
CDR3aa: CASSWGQMNSPLHF

j_gene: TRBJ1-2
len: 13
v_gene: TRBV25-1
abundance: NA
d_gene: NA
CDR3nt: TGTGCCAGCAGTGAAGCCGGGTATTATGGCTACACCTTC
CDR3aa: CASSEAGYYGYTF

j_gene: TRBJ2-1
len: 15
v_gene: TRBV7-9
abundance: NA
d_gene: TRBD2
CDR3nt: TGTGCCAGCAGCTTACAACTAGCGGGTTACAATGAGCAGTTCTTC
CDR3aa: CASSLQLAGYNEQFF

j_gene: TRBJ1-1
len: 14
v_gene: TRBV28
abundance: NA
d_gene: TRBD1
CDR3nt: TGTGCCAGCAGTTTGACAGGGACAGGGGCTGAAGCTTTCTTT
CDR3aa: CASSLTGTGAEAFF

j_gene: TRBJ2-3
len: 13
v_gene: TRBV6-4
abundance: NA
d_gene: NA
CDR3nt: TGTGCCAGCGCGCGGGGTAGCACAGATACGCAGTATTTT
CDR3aa: CASARGSTDTQYF

j_gene: TRBJ1-2
len: 14
v_gene: TRBV7-2
abundance: NA
d_gene: NA
CDR3nt: TGTGCCAGCAGCTTAGAGGGTTCGGGGAATGGCTACACCTTC
CDR3aa: CASSLEGSGNGYTF

j_gene: TRBJ2-3
len: 13
v_gene: TRBV19
abundance: once
d_gene: NA
CDR3nt: TGTGCCAGTAGTATAGATAGGGCAAATACGCAGTATTTT
CDR3aa: CASSIDRANTQYF

j_gene: TRBJ2-1
len: 13
v_gene: TRBV18
abundance: NA
d_gene: NA
CDR3nt: TGTGCCAGCTCACCCACAGGGTTTAGGGAGCAGTTCTTC
CDR3aa: CASSPTGFREQFF

j_gene: TRBJ2-7
len: 15
v_gene: TRBV5-4
abundance: NA
d_gene: TRBD1
CDR3nt: TGTGCCAGCAGCTCCAATCCGACAGGGTTTCACGAGCAGTACTTC
CDR3aa: CASSSNPTGFHEQYF

j_gene: TRBJ1-5
len: 13
v_gene: TRBV6-1
abundance: NA
d_gene: NA
CDR3nt: TGTGCCAGCAGTGAAGCGCCCAGGGGGCCCCAGCATTTT
CDR3aa: CASSEAPRGPQHF

j_gene: TRBJ2-7
len: 16
v_gene: TRBV11-2
abundance: once
d_gene: NA
CDR3nt: TGTGCCAGCAGCTTAGCGATGGGGGAGAGCTCCTACGAGCAGTACTTC
CDR3aa: CASSLAMGESSYEQYF

j_gene: TRBJ1-5
len: 15
v_gene: TRBV6-1
abundance: few
d_gene: TRBD1
CDR3nt: TGTGCCAGCAGTGAAATGGCAGGGGGCGATCAGCCCCAGCATTTT
CDR3aa: CASSEMAGGDQPQHF

j_gene: TRBJ2-1
len: 13
v_gene: TRBV19
abundance: NA
d_gene: NA
CDR3nt: TGTGCCAGTAGTTTTTCCGATAGCAATGAGCAGTTCTTC
CDR3aa: CASSFSDSNEQFF

j_gene: TRBJ1-1
len: 16
v_gene: TRBV6-1
abundance: NA
d_gene: TRBD1
CDR3nt: TGTGCCAGCAGTGCTCGACAGGGGGCGACCCTGACTGAAGCTTTCTTT
CDR3aa: CASSARQGATLTEAFF

j_gene: TRBJ2-5
len: 15
v_gene: TRBV2
abundance: NA
d_gene: TRBD2
CDR3nt: TGTGCCAGCAGTGAAGTGGGACTAGTTCAAGAGACCCAGTACTTC
CDR3aa: CASSEVGLVQETQYF

j_gene: TRBJ2-3
len: 12
v_gene: TRBV6-6
abundance: NA
d_gene: NA
CDR3nt: TGTGCCAGCAGCCCCCGCACAGATACGCAGTATTTT
CDR3aa: CASSPRTDTQYF

j_gene: TRBJ2-4
len: 16
v_gene: TRBV28
abundance: NA
d_gene: NA
CDR3nt: TGTGCCAGCAGTTTAGAGGGGGACCTAGCCAAAAACATTCAGTACTTC
CDR3aa: CASSLEGDLAKNIQYF

j_gene: TRBJ2-1
len: 13
v_gene: TRBV4-2
abundance: once
d_gene: NA
CDR3nt: TGTGCCAGCAGCCCAACGGGGCACAATGAGCAGTTCTTC
CDR3aa: CASSPTGHNEQFF

j_gene: TRBJ2-1
len: 13
v_gene: TRBV29-1
abundance: NA
d_gene: NA
CDR3nt: TGCAGCGTTGAGCGGGCAGGGGGGGATGAGCAGTTCTTC
CDR3aa: CSVERAGGDEQFF

j_gene: TRBJ2-2
len: 14
v_gene: TRBV28
abundance: NA
d_gene: NA
CDR3nt: TGTGCCAGCAGCCAACCTGTCCTCACCGGGGAGCTGTTTTTT
CDR3aa: CASSQPVLTGELFF

j_gene: TRBJ2-6
len: 14
v_gene: TRBV2
abundance: NA
d_gene: TRBD1
CDR3nt: TGTGCCAGCAAAGGGGGCGCTGGGGCCAACGTCCTGACTTTC
CDR3aa: CASKGGAGANVLTF

j_gene: TRBJ1-5
len: 13
v_gene: TRBV6-5
abundance: NA
d_gene: NA
CDR3nt: TGTGCCAGCAGTTTTGGGGTTGATCAGCCCCAGCATTTT
CDR3aa: CASSFGVDQPQHF

j_gene: TRBJ2-7
len: 12
v_gene: TRBV27
abundance: NA
d_gene: NA
CDR3nt: TGTGCCAGCAGTCTTTCAGGCTACGAGCAGTACTTC
CDR3aa: CASSLSGYEQYF

j_gene: TRBJ2-1
len: 13
v_gene: TRBV29-1
abundance: NA
d_gene: NA
CDR3nt: TGCAGCCACGGGGGGGCAGGGGGCAATGAGCAGTTCTTC
CDR3aa: CSHGGAGGNEQFF

j_gene: TRBJ2-1
len: 16
v_gene: TRBV4-2
abundance: once
d_gene: TRBD2
CDR3nt: TGTGCCAGCAGCCGAAGCGGGGGGGGATCCTACAATGAGCAGTTCTTC
CDR3aa: CASSRSGGGSYNEQFF

j_gene: TRBJ2-1
len: 18
v_gene: TRBV10-3
abundance: NA
d_gene: TRBD2
CDR3nt: TGTGCCATCAGTGACGGGGCGGGAGCTTCCCCGGAATACAATGAGCAGTTCTTC
CDR3aa: CAISDGAGASPEYNEQFF

j_gene: TRBJ2-1
len: 14
v_gene: TRBV11-2
abundance: NA
d_gene: NA
CDR3nt: TGTGCCAGCAGCTTAGATAGTTTCCTGGACATACAGTTCTTC
CDR3aa: CASSLDSFLDIQFF

j_gene: TRBJ1-3
len: 15
v_gene: TRBV7-8
abundance: NA
d_gene: NA
CDR3nt: TGTGCCAGCAGCTTTAAGGGGCTCTCTGGAAACACCATATATTTT
CDR3aa: CASSFKGLSGNTIYF

j_gene: TRBJ2-2
len: 12
v_gene: TRBV6-6
abundance: NA
d_gene: NA
CDR3nt: TGTGCCAGCAGTTACTTGGCCGGGGAGCTGTTTTTT
CDR3aa: CASSYLAGELFF

j_gene: TRBJ1-6
len: 14
v_gene: TRBV7-2
abundance: NA
d_gene: NA
CDR3nt: TGTGCCAGCAGCACCCGGGACACTAATTCACCCCTCCACTTT
CDR3aa: CASSTRDTNSPLHF

j_gene: TRBJ2-3
len: 15
v_gene: TRBV27
abundance: NA
d_gene: NA
CDR3nt: TGTGCCAGCAGTTTATATGTTGGCGAAACAGATACGCAGTATTTT
CDR3aa: CASSLYVGETDTQYF

j_gene: TRBJ2-7
len: 14
v_gene: TRBV5-1
abundance: once
d_gene: NA
CDR3nt: TGCGCCAGCAGCTCGAGGCAGGGAACTACGTTCCAGTACTTC
CDR3aa: CASSSRQGTTFQYF

j_gene: TRBJ2-1
len: 14
v_gene: TRBV14
abundance: NA
d_gene: TRBD2
CDR3nt: TGTGCCAGCAGCCAAAGCGGGAGATACAATGAGCAGTTCTTC
CDR3aa: CASSQSGRYNEQFF

j_gene: TRBJ1-1
len: 15
v_gene: TRBV4-3
abundance: NA
d_gene: TRBD1
CDR3nt: TGCGCCAGCAGCCAAGAGCAACCGGGACAGGGTAGGGCTTTCTTT
CDR3aa: CASSQEQPGQGRAFF

j_gene: TRBJ2-2
len: 16
v_gene: TRBV11-2
abundance: NA
d_gene: TRBD2
CDR3nt: TGTGCCAGCAGCTTAGGGCTAGCGGGGCGTACCGGGGAGCTGTTTTTT
CDR3aa: CASSLGLAGRTGELFF

j_gene: TRBJ2-2
len: 12
v_gene: TRBV19
abundance: NA
d_gene: NA
CDR3nt: TGTGCCACCAGGATGAACACCGGGGAGCTGTTTTTT
CDR3aa: CATRMNTGELFF

j_gene: TRBJ2-5
len: 15
v_gene: TRBV2
abundance: NA
d_gene: TRBD2
CDR3nt: TGTGCCAGCAAAGGACTAGCGGGAGCAGGAGAGACCCAGTACTTC
CDR3aa: CASKGLAGAGETQYF

j_gene: TRBJ2-2
len: 15
v_gene: TRBV6-1
abundance: few
d_gene: NA
CDR3nt: TGTGCCAGCAGTCCCGGGACGACCTACACCGGGGAGCTGTTTTTT
CDR3aa: CASSPGTTYTGELFF

j_gene: TRBJ2-1
len: 12
v_gene: TRBV19
abundance: NA
d_gene: NA
CDR3nt: TGTGCCAGTAGTTATACAGGGTATGAGCAGTTCTTC
CDR3aa: CASSYTGYEQFF

j_gene: TRBJ1-1
len: 13
v_gene: TRBV6-5
abundance: NA
d_gene: NA
CDR3nt: TGTGCCAGCAGCCCGGCGGGACGGGCTGAAGCTTTCTTT
CDR3aa: CASSPAGRAEAFF

j_gene: TRBJ1-1
len: 14
v_gene: TRBV6-5
abundance: NA
d_gene: NA
CDR3nt: TGTGCCAGCAGGCTGGGGGGGGGTTTCGCTGAAGCTTTCTTT
CDR3aa: CASRLGGGFAEAFF

j_gene: TRBJ2-1
len: 16
v_gene: TRBV19
abundance: NA
d_gene: TRBD1
CDR3nt: TGTGCCAGTAGAAATCCGGGACAGGGGGCCAAGAATGAGCAGTTCTTC
CDR3aa: CASRNPGQGAKNEQFF

j_gene: TRBJ2-2
len: 16
v_gene: TRBV7-2
abundance: NA
d_gene: TRBD2
CDR3nt: TGTGCCAGCAGCCGGCGGATCGCGGGAGTCGACGGGGAGCTGTTTTTT
CDR3aa: CASSRRIAGVDGELFF

j_gene: TRBJ1-1
len: 11
v_gene: TRBV20-1
abundance: NA
d_gene: NA
CDR3nt: TGCAGTGCTAGGGACCACCCTGAAGCTTTCTTT
CDR3aa: CSARDHPEAFF

j_gene: TRBJ2-5
len: 14
v_gene: TRBV27
abundance: NA
d_gene: NA
CDR3nt: TGTGCCAGCAGTCCCAGAGGTTTTCAAGAGACCCAGTACTTC
CDR3aa: CASSPRGFQETQYF

j_gene: TRBJ2-2
len: 15
v_gene: TRBV12-5
abundance: NA
d_gene: TRBD2
CDR3nt: TGTGCTAGTTACCTAGCGGAGGCGAACACCGGGGAGCTGTTTTTT
CDR3aa: CASYLAEANTGELFF

j_gene: TRBJ2-1
len: 17
v_gene: TRBV4-3
abundance: NA
d_gene: NA
CDR3nt: TGCGCCAGCAGCCAAGATCGGGGCGGGACACGCTACAATGAGCAGTTCTTC
CDR3aa: CASSQDRGGTRYNEQFF

j_gene: TRBJ2-1
len: 16
v_gene: TRBV19
abundance: NA
d_gene: TRBD2
CDR3nt: TGTGCCAGTAGTATAGGACAGACTAGCGGGAGCGGTGAGCAGTTCTTC
CDR3aa: CASSIGQTSGSGEQFF

j_gene: TRBJ2-1
len: 11
v_gene: TRBV5-6
abundance: once
d_gene: NA
CDR3nt: TGTGCCAGCAGCTTGGCCCTTGAGCAGTTCTTC
CDR3aa: CASSLALEQFF

j_gene: TRBJ1-3
len: 16
v_gene: TRBV6-6
abundance: NA
d_gene: NA
CDR3nt: TGTGCCAGCAGCCCTCAGAGCGGCGCCTCTGGAAACACCATATATTTT
CDR3aa: CASSPQSGASGNTIYF

j_gene: TRBJ2-2
len: 15
v_gene: TRBV9
abundance: NA
d_gene: NA
CDR3nt: TGTGCCAGCAGCGTAGAGCTGCTGGCTACCGGGGAGCTGTTTTTT
CDR3aa: CASSVELLATGELFF